These T cell receptor beta chains were read from a single sample in a study of blood T cell repertoires in COVID-19. This table comes from immunoSEQ multiplex PCR, and its TCRdb copy is limited to in-frame clones, with some not included. The table has approximately 99,000 clones, 88% seen once. Source material: peripheral blood. The receptors here all came from a human donor in a cohort sampled during active COVID-19. Each CDR3 is given with its conserved first and last residue. A D gene is named only where the DNA matches it firmly. Some rows mark clone size as missing; the rest say once, few, many or name a class of expanded clone.

>TRBJ1-2|.|TRBV11-2|15|TRBD1
CASRHPGQGVDGYTF
TGTGCCAGCAGACATCCGGGACAGGGAGTTGATGGCTACACCTTC
>TRBJ1-6|.|TRBV19|16|TRBD1
CASSIRSGTGDSPLHF
TGTGCCAGTAGTATTCGCTCCGGGACAGGGGATTCACCCCTCCACTTT
>TRBJ2-3|.|TRBV7-9|14|TRBD2
CASSLGGDTDTQYF
TGTGCCAGCAGCTTGGGGGGGGACACAGATACGCAGTATTTT
>TRBJ2-1|.|TRBV5-1|16|TRBD2
CASSLPTSGGYNEQFF
TGCGCCAGCAGCTTGCCGACTAGCGGGGGATACAATGAGCAGTTCTTC
>TRBJ1-2|.|TRBV28|15|.
CASSGWEVSQYGYTF
TGTGCCAGCAGTGGGTGGGAGGTGTCCCAGTATGGCTACACCTTC
>TRBJ1-2|.|TRBV2|14|.
CASSDRQVYYGYTF
TGTGCCAGCAGTGATAGGCAGGTGTACTATGGCTACACCTTC
>TRBJ2-1|.|TRBV2|15|TRBD1
CASSETGSSYNEQFF
TGTGCCAGCAGTGAGACAGGGAGCTCCTACAATGAGCAGTTCTTC
>TRBJ1-1|.|TRBV5-1|17|TRBD1
CASSLAPGQGANTEAFF
TGCGCCAGCAGCTTGGCCCCGGGACAGGGGGCGAACACTGAAGCTTTCTTT
>TRBJ1-5|.|TRBV6-5|14|.
CASRGLGGYQPQHF
TGTGCCAGCAGGGGACTCGGCGGGTATCAGCCCCAGCATTTT
>TRBJ2-7|.|TRBV5-6|14|TRBD1
CASSPTGVLREQYF
TGTGCCAGCAGCCCGACAGGGGTATTACGCGAGCAGTACTTC
>TRBJ1-5|.|TRBV19|15|.
CASSTVRYSNQPQHF
TGTGCCAGTAGTACCGTGAGATATAGCAATCAGCCCCAGCATTTT
>TRBJ1-5|.|TRBV19|16|.
CASRPVGGKSNQPQHF
TGTGCCAGCCGTCCGGTGGGGGGGAAAAGCAATCAGCCCCAGCATTTT
>TRBJ2-3|.|TRBV12-3/TRBV12-4|13|.
CASSFVATDTQYF
TGTGCCAGCAGTTTTGTAGCTACAGATACGCAGTATTTT
>TRBJ2-1|.|TRBV5-1|15|.
CASSPSPVSLAEQFF
TGCGCCAGCAGCCCCTCGCCTGTTTCTTTGGCTGAGCAGTTCTTC
>TRBJ1-4|.|TRBV27|15|.
CASSSRGGATEKLFF
TGTGCCAGCAGTTCCCGAGGGGGGGCGACTGAAAAACTGTTTTTT
>TRBJ1-6|.|TRBV5-5|17|TRBD1
CASSASGDRAFNSPLHF
TGTGCCAGCAGCGCGTCGGGGGACAGGGCCTTTAATTCACCCCTCCACTTT
>TRBJ2-7|.|TRBV7-9|14|.
CASSFRQGYDEQYF
TGTGCCAGCAGCTTTCGGCAGGGTTACGACGAGCAGTACTTC
>TRBJ2-2|.|TRBV7-3|16|TRBD2
CASSSSGGENTGELFF
TGTGCCAGCAGCTCTAGCGGGGGGGAGAACACCGGGGAGCTGTTTTTT
>TRBJ1-2|.|TRBV6-5|13|.
CASSYGQGRGYTF
TGTGCCAGCAGTTACGGCCAGGGAAGGGGCTACACCTTC
>TRBJ2-7|.|TRBV27|14|.
CASSGGGQGYEQYF
TGTGCCAGCAGTGGGGGGGGGCAGGGCTACGAGCAGTACTTT
>TRBJ2-1|few|TRBV6-5|15|.
CASTYRWSSYNEQFF
TGTGCCAGCACCTACAGGTGGAGCTCCTACAATGAGCAGTTCTTC
>TRBJ2-3|.|TRBV9|16|TRBD2
CASSAPSGGRTDTQYF
TGTGCCAGCAGCGCCCCTAGCGGGGGCCGCACAGATACGCAGTATTTT
>TRBJ2-1|.|TRBV14|18|.
CASSQDKTALASYNEQFF
TGTGCCAGCAGCCAAGATAAGACGGCACTAGCCTCCTACAATGAGCAGTTCTTC
>TRBJ2-3|.|TRBV15|17|.
CATRIYQGGRETDTQYF
TGTGCCACCAGAATTTATCAGGGGGGCAGGGAGACAGATACGCAGTATTTT
>TRBJ2-7|.|TRBV11-2|11|TRBD1
CASSNLRGFLF
TGTGCCAGCAGCAATCTCAGGGGGTTCCTCTTC
>TRBJ2-1|.|TRBV6-1|15|.
CASSEAGRGRDEQFF
TGTGCCAGCAGTGAAGCGGGAAGGGGTCGGGATGAGCAGTTCTTC
>TRBJ2-1|once|TRBV7-6|16|TRBD2
CASSANSGSSYNEQFF
TGTGCCAGCAGCGCCAACAGCGGGAGCTCCTACAATGAGCAGTTCTTC
>TRBJ1-3|.|TRBV5-1|17|TRBD1
CASSKGQGVPSGNTIYF
TGCGCCAGCAGCAAGGGACAGGGGGTTCCCTCTGGAAACACCATATATTTT
>TRBJ2-3|.|TRBV7-8|17|TRBD2
CASSLGPAGGNTDTQYF
TGTGCCAGCAGCTTAGGCCCAGCGGGAGGAAACACAGATACGCAGTATTTT
>TRBJ2-7|.|TRBV6-6|13|.
CASSLDGNYEQYF
TGTGCCAGCAGTCTAGACGGGAACTACGAGCAGTACTTC
>TRBJ1-1|.|TRBV5-1|12|.
CASSVTDTEAFF
TGCGCCAGCAGCGTGACAGACACTGAAGCTTTCTTT
>TRBJ2-7|.|TRBV5-1|15|TRBD2
CASSLVGTSIYEQYF
TGCGCCAGCAGCTTGGTCGGGACTAGTATCTACGAGCAGTACTTC
>TRBJ2-5|.|TRBV5-4|18|TRBD1
CASSRLGRQGAEQETQYF
TGTGCCAGCAGCCGGCTTGGGCGGCAGGGGGCGGAACAGGAGACCCAGTACTTC
>TRBJ2-7|.|TRBV6-5|14|.
CASSREGKTYEQYF
TGTGCCAGCAGTCGAGAGGGAAAGACCTACGAGCAGTACTTC
>TRBJ2-1|.|TRBV11-2|18|TRBD2
CASSSPATSGGFYNEQFF
TGTGCCAGCAGTTCGCCGGCCACTAGCGGGGGTTTTTACAATGAGCAGTTCTTC
>TRBJ2-1|.|TRBV7-3|14|.
CASSLLAAYNEQFF
TGTGCCAGCAGCTTATTGGCCGCTTACAATGAGCAGTTCTTC
>TRBJ2-1|.|TRBV18|16|.
CASSPPEPDTYNEQFF
TGTGCCAGCTCACCACCTGAACCGGACACCTACAATGAGCAGTTCTTC
>TRBJ1-1|.|TRBV5-1|14|.
CASSLGRGDTEAFF
TGCGCCAGCAGCTTGGGACGGGGAGACACTGAAGCTTTCTTT
>TRBJ1-2|few|TRBV5-4|13|TRBD1
CASSSGQGGGYTF
TGTGCCAGCAGCTCCGGACAGGGTGGTGGCTACACCTTC
>TRBJ1-2|.|TRBV5-6|11|TRBD1
CASSLGPGQSF
TGTGCCAGCAGCTTGGGGCCGGGACAGAGCTTC
>TRBJ1-3|.|TRBV10-3|15|.
CAISESAGSGNTIYF
TGTGCCATCAGTGAGTCAGCGGGGTCTGGAAACACCATATATTTT
>TRBJ2-1|few|TRBV4-2|17|.
CASSQESVAISLNEQFF
TGTGCCAGCAGCCAAGAGAGCGTGGCGATTTCTCTCAATGAGCAGTTCTTC
>TRBJ1-5|.|TRBV24-1|15|.
CATSDPTAGDQPQHF
TGTGCCACCAGTGACCCCACCGCCGGGGATCAGCCCCAGCATTTT
>TRBJ1-5|.|TRBV19|14|TRBD1
CASSIRTGDQPQHF
TGTGCCAGTAGTATACGGACAGGGGACCAGCCCCAGCATTTT
>TRBJ2-1|.|TRBV14|17|TRBD1
CASSQRGDRDRRREQFF
TGTGCCAGCAGCCAAAGGGGTGACAGGGACCGACGGCGGGAGCAGTTCTTC
>TRBJ2-3|.|TRBV6-6|13|TRBD1
CASRNRGPDTQYF
TGTGCCAGCAGGAACAGGGGCCCAGATACGCAGTATTTT
>TRBJ2-7|.|TRBV19|13|.
CASSTGFAYEQYF
TGTGCCAGTAGTACAGGGTTCGCCTACGAGCAGTACTTC
>TRBJ1-4|.|TRBV4-1|17|TRBD1
CASSQEAVGGLYEKLFF
TGCGCCAGCAGCCAAGAAGCGGTAGGGGGCTTATATGAAAAACTGTTTTTT
>TRBJ2-7|.|TRBV12-3/TRBV12-4|13|TRBD2
CASSLGTSPEQYF
TGTGCCAGCAGTTTAGGGACTAGTCCAGAGCAGTACTTC
>TRBJ2-6|.|TRBV7-3|19|TRBD1
CASSLMTGTDSSGANVLTF
TGTGCCAGCAGCTTAATGACCGGGACAGACAGCTCTGGGGCCAACGTCCTGACTTTC
>TRBJ2-1|.|TRBV7-9|17|TRBD2
CASRRLAGVSEGNEQFF
TGTGCCAGCAGGCGACTAGCGGGAGTTTCCGAGGGCAATGAGCAGTTCTTC
>TRBJ1-3|once|TRBV5-1|14|.
CASSEGWRTNTIYF
TGCGCCAGCAGCGAGGGCTGGAGGACCAACACCATATATTTT
>TRBJ1-2|.|TRBV28|13|.
CASSLKRGYGYTF
TGTGCCAGCAGTTTAAAGAGGGGGTATGGCTACACCTTC
>TRBJ2-1|.|TRBV13|14|.
CANRPRGLLNEQFF
TGTGCCAACCGTCCGCGGGGGCTTTTAAATGAGCAGTTCTTC